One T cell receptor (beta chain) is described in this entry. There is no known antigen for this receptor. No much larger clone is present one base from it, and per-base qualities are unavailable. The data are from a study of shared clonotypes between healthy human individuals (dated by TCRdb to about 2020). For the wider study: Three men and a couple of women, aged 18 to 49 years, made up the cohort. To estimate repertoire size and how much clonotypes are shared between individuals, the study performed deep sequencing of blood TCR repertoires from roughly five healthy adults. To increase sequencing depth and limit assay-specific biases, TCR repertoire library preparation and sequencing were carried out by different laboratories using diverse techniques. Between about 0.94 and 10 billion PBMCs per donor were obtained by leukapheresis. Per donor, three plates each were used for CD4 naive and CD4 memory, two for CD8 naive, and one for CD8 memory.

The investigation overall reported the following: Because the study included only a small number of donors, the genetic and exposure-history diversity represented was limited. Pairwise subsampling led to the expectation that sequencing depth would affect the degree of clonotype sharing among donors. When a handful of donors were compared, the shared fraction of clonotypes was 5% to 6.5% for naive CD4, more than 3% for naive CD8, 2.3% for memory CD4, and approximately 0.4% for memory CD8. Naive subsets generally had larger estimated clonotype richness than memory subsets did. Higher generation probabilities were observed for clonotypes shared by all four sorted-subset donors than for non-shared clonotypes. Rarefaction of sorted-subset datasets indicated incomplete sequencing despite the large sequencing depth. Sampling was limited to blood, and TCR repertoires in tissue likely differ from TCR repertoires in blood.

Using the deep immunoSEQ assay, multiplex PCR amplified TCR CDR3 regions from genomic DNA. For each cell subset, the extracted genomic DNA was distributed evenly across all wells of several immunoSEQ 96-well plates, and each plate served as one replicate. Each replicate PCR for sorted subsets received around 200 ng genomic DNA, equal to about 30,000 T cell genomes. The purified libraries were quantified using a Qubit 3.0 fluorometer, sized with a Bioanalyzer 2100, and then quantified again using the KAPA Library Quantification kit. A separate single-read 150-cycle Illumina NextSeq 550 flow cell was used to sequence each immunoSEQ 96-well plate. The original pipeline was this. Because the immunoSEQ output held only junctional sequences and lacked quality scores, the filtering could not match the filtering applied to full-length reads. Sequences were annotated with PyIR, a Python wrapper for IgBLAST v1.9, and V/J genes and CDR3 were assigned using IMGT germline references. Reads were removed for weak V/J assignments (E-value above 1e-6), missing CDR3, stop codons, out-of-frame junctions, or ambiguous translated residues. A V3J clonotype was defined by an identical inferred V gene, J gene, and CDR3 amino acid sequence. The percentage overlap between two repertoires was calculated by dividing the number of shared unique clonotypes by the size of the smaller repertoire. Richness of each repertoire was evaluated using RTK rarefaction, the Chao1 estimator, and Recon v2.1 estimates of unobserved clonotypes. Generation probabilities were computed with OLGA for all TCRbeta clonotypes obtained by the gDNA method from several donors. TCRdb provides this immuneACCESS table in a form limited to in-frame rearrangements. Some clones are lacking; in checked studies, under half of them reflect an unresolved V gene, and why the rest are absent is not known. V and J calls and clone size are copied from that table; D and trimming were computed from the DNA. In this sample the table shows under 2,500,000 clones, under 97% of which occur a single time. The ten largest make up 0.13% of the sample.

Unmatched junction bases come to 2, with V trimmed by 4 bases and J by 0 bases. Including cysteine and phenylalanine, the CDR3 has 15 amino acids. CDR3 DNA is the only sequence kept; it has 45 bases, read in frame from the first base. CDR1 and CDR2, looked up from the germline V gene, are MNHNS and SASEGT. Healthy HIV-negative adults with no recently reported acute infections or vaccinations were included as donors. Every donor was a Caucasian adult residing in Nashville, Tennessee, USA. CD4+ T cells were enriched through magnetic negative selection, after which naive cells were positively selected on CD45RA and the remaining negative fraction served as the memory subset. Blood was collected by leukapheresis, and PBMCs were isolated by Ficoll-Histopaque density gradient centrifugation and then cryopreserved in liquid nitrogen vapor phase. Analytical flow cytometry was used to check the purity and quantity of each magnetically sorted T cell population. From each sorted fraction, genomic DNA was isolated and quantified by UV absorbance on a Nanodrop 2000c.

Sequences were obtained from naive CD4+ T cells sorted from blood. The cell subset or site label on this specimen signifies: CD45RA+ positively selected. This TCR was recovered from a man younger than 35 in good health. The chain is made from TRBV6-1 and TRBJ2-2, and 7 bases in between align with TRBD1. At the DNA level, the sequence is TGTGCCAGCAGTGCTGGGACAGCGAACACCGGGGAGCTGTTTTTT. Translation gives CASSAGTANTGELFF.